The next 18 T cell receptor beta chains were all read from a single sample in a study of OX40 agonist ivuxolimab in advanced cancers. Produced via immunoSEQ multiplex PCR; TCRdb's table is partial and in-frame only. The data hold around 67,000 clones, with approximately 80% observed a single time. This material consisted of CD4+ or CD8+ T cells sorted from blood, taken in a trial of the OX40 agonist ivuxolimab. The receptors shown here come from an adult with an advanced solid tumor such as melanoma, head and neck, liver or kidney cancer.

The gene calls are TRBV5-1 and TRBJ2-2; 8 bases line up with TRBD2. This CDR3 has 13 amino acids. The germline V gene encodes CDR1 SGHRS and CDR2 YFSETQ. This CDR3 reads CAPGGLGAGELFF. CDR3 DNA sequence: TGCGCTCCTGGGGGACTAGGGGCCGGGGAGCTGTTTTTT.

V is TRBV7-3 and J is TRBJ2-1; possible D gene TRBD2, 5 bases. The germline gives CDR1 SGHTA, CDR2 FQGTGA. The CDR3 loop spans 14 amino acids. Trimming took 5 bases from V and 10 from J, leaving 18 bases between them. The CDR3 reads CASSIGAGEREQFF. CDR3 sequence (DNA): TGTGCCAGCAGCATCGGAGCTGGGGAGAGGGAGCAGTTCTTC.

V usage is TRBV19 and J usage is TRBJ2-3; 11 nucleotides align to TRBD2. The CDR3 extends over 16 amino acids. V was clipped by 3 bases and J by 5 bases; unmatched bases: 7. Germline V lookup: CDR1 LNHDA, CDR2 SQIVND (reference sequence). The CDR3 sequence: CASSIALAGDGDTQYF. Written as DNA, the CDR3 is TGTGCCAGTAGTATTGCACTAGCGGGAGACGGAGATACGCAGTATTTT.

This sequence joins TRBV18 and TRBJ2-6; possibly TRBD1 for D (6 bases). CDR3 length equals 14 residues. The V end lost 6 bases, the J end lost 4 bases, and 10 bases lay between the germline ends. From germline, CDR1 is KGHSH and CDR2 LQKENI. The CDR3 loop reads CASSTGVGANVLTF. The CDR3 bases are TGTGCCAGCTCGACAGGCGTAGGGGCCAACGTCCTGACTTTC.

The chain carries TRBV2 and TRBJ2-7; 12 bases align to TRBD2. Germline-derived CDR1 and CDR2 are SNHLY and FYNNEI. The CDR3 runs to 15 residues. Unmatched junction bases numbered 10, after V lost 7 bases and J lost 6 bases. CDR3 sequence: CASTRTSGNTGEQYF. CDR3 nucleotides: TGTGCCAGCACAAGGACTAGCGGGAACACAGGCGAGCAGTACTTC. Variable domain in full (rest from reference TRBV2 and TRBJ2-7): EPEVTQTPSHQVTQMGQEVILRCVPISNHLYFYWYRQILGQKVEFLVSFYNNEISEKSEIFDDQFSVERPDGSNFTLKIRSTKLEDSAMYFCASTRTSGNTGEQYFGPGTRLTVT.

V usage is TRBV19 and J usage is TRBJ2-5, with TRBD2 matching over 9 bases. From germline, CDR1 is LNHDA and CDR2 SQIVND (reference sequence). V lost 2 bases to trimming and J lost 3 bases; unmatched junction nucleotides: 4. The CDR3 is 15 amino acids. CDR3 sequence: CASSILAGAKETQYF. Here the CDR3 DNA reads TGTGCCAGTAGTATATTAGCGGGAGCGAAAGAGACCCAGTACTTC.

This clone was seen just once. This chain's CDR3 is CSVVQGGTEAFF. The CDR3, as DNA: TGCAGCGTTGTTCAGGGGGGCACTGAAGCTTTCTTT. The V and J genes are TRBV29-1 and TRBJ1-1; 7 bases agree with TRBD1. V gave up 4 bases and J gave up 4 bases; unmatched junction bases: 3. This CDR3 region has 12 residues. CDR1 SQVTM and CDR2 ANQGSEA come from the germline V gene.

The chain links TRBV5-4 to TRBJ2-1, with D tentatively TRBD2 (5 bases). Trimming removed 6 bases at V and 0 bases at J, with 16 bases between. The V gene's germline CDR1 is SGHNT and CDR2 YYREEE (reference sequence). The CDR3 length is 16 residues. This CDR3 is CASTQGGSSSYNEQFF. The DNA of the CDR3 is TGTGCCAGCACCCAAGGCGGGTCGAGCTCCTACAATGAGCAGTTCTTC.

The gene calls are TRBV30 and TRBJ1-6; tentatively, D is TRBD1 (5 bases). The germline V gene has CDR1 GTSNPN and CDR2 SVGIG (reference sequence). The CDR3 is made up of 14 amino acids. V lost 2 bases and J lost 6, with 11 bases in between. The chain's CDR3 is CAWSMGLTNSPLHF. CDR3 in DNA: TGTGCCTGGAGTATGGGACTCACTAATTCACCCCTCCACTTT.

The chain is built from TRBV7-3 and TRBJ2-3, with D perhaps given as TRBD1 or TRBD2 (5 bases each). This CDR3 spans 15 amino acids. CDR1 is SGHTA, CDR2 FQGTGA, per germline. With 4 bases removed from V and 0 bases from J, the gap between germline ends came to 11 bases. Here the CDR3 reads CASSSWGLSTDTQYF. The CDR3 DNA reads TGTGCCAGCAGCTCTTGGGGGTTAAGCACAGATACGCAGTATTTT.

V is TRBV7-8 and J is TRBJ2-7; 7 nucleotides match TRBD1. V lost 5 bases and J lost 1; bases outside the gene matches: 8. CDR1 SGHVS and CDR2 FQNEAQ come from the germline V gene. The CDR3 is made up of 15 amino acids. The CDR3 nucleotides read TGTGCCAGCAGCCAAAACGTGGGACAGTCCTACGAGCAGTACGTC. Residues: CASSQNVGQSYEQYV.

The chain links TRBV5-1 to TRBJ2-3; 8 bases map to TRBD1. V trimming: 2 bases; J trimming: 1 base; junction bases outside the gene matches: 3. In germline, CDR1 is SGHRS, CDR2 YFSETQ. The CDR3 has 15 amino acids. DNA for the CDR3: TGCGCCAGCAGCTTCGAGACAGGGGGCACAGATACGCAGTATTTT. Encoded protein: CASSFETGGTDTQYF.

V is TRBV10-3 and J is TRBJ2-5; the D gene is possibly TRBD2 (5 bases). Per germline, CDR1 ENHRY and CDR2 SYGVKD. V lost 0 bases and J 4 bases, leaving 15 bases between the germline ends. The CDR3 sequence is 16 residues long. The CDR3 sequence is CAISESTGIDGETQYF. The CDR3 DNA follows: TGTGCCATCAGTGAGTCGACGGGGATAGACGGAGAGACCCAGTACTTC.

This chain connects TRBV9 to TRBJ2-1; 7 positions agree with TRBD1. Trimming removed 1 base from V and 8 bases from J; junction bases left unmatched: 9. The length of the CDR3 is 15 residues. Germline CDR1 and CDR2: SGDLS and YYNGEE. The chain's CDR3 is CASSVLRQGLDEQFF. In DNA form, the CDR3 reads TGTGCCAGCAGCGTATTGAGACAGGGCTTGGATGAGCAGTTCTTC. Together with reference TRBV9 and TRBJ2-1, the CDR3 gives the full variable domain: DSGVTQTPKHLITATGQRVTLRCSPRSGDLSVYWYQQSLDQGLQFLIQYYNGEERAKGNILERFSAQQFPDLHSELNLSSLELGDSALYFCASSVLRQGLDEQFFGPGTRLTVL.

This sequence joins TRBV7-2 and TRBJ2-1; D is undetermined. The CDR3 is made up of 13 amino acids. Deletions cut 0 bases from V and 7 bases from J, with 7 bases between. Per the germline V gene, CDR1 is SGHTA and CDR2 is FQGNSA. CDR3 DNA: TGTGCCAGCAGCTTAGCGAAAACTAATGAGCAGTTCTTC. This codes for CASSLAKTNEQFF.

This rearrangement joins TRBV7-2 to TRBJ2-4; TRBD2 is a possible D gene (6 bases). The CDR3 runs to 15 residues. The V and J ends lost 5 bases and 9 bases respectively, with 20 bases between them. From germline, CDR1 is SGHTA and CDR2 FQGNSA. DNA of the CDR3: TGTGCCAGCAGCCCCCTACTAGCCGGGGGAAGCATTCAGTACTTC. Its translation is CASSPLLAGGSIQYF.

A single count supports this clone. The chain uses TRBV7-2 and TRBJ2-7; no reliable D call. Deletions cut 2 bases from V and 3 bases from J, with 5 bases between. This CDR3 spans 12 amino acids. Germline V gene data show CDR1 as SGHTA and CDR2 as FQGNSA. The CDR3 loop reads CASSLQNYEQYF. CDR3 sequence (DNA): TGTGCCAGCAGCTTACAGAACTACGAGCAGTACTTC.

The rearrangement uses TRBV4-1 and TRBJ2-3; weak D call: TRBD2 (5 bases). Between the trimmed V and J ends, which lost 1 base and 1 base, there was a span of 12 bases. Germline-derived CDR1 and CDR2 are MGHRA and YSYEKL. This CDR3 has 16 residues. CDR3 sequence: CASSQGTSLGTDTQYF. The CDR3 bases are TGCGCCAGCAGCCAAGGGACTTCCCTAGGCACAGATACGCAGTATTTT.